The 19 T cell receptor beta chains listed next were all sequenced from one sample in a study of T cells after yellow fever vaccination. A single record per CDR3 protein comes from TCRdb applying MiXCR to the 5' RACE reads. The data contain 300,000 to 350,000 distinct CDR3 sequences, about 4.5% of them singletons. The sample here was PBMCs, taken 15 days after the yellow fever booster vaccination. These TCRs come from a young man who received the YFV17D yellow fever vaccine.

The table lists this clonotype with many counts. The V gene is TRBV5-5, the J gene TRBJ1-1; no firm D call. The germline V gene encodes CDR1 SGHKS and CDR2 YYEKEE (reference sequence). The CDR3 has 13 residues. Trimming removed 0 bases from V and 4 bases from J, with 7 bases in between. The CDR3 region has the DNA TGTGCCAGCAGCTTGGTGGCAGCCACTGAAGCTTTCTTT. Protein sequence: CASSLVAATEAFF. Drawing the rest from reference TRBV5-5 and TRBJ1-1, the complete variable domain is DAGVTQSPTHLIKTRGQQVTLRCSPISGHKSVSWYQQVLGQGPQFIFQYYEKEERGRGNFPDRFSARQFPNYSSELNVNALLLGDSALYLCASSLVAATEAFFGQGTRLTVV.

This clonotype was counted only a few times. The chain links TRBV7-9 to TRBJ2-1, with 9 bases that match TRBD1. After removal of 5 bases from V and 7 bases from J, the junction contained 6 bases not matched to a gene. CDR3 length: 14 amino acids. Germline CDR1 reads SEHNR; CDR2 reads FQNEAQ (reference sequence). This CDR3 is CASSPRTGANEQFF. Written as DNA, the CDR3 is TGTGCCAGCAGCCCCCGGACAGGGGCAAATGAGCAGTTCTTC.

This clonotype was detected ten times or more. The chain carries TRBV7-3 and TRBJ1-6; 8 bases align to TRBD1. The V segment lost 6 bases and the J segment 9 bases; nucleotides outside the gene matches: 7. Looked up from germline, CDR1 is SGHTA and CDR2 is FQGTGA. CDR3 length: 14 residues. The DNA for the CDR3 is TGTGCCAGCAGTCCCGGACAGGGTAGTTCACCCCTCCACTTT. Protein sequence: CASSPGQGSSPLHF.

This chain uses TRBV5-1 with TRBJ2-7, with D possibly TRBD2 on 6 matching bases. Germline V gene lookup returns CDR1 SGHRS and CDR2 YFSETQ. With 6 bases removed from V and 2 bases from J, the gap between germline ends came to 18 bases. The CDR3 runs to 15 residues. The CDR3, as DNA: TGCGCCAGCAACGCCGGGAGATTGGGCGCCTACGAGCAGTACTTC. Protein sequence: CASNAGRLGAYEQYF.

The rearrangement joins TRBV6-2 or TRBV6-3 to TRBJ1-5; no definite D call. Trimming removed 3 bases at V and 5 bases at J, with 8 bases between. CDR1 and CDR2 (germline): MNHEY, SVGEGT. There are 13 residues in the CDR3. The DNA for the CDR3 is TGTGCCAGCAGTTATGCCGGCTATCAGCCCCAGCATTTT. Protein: CASSYAGYQPQHF.

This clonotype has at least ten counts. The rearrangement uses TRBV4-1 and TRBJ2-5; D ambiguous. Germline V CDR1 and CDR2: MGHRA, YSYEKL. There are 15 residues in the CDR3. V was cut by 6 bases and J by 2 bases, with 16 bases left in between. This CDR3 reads CASSSLARAQETQYF. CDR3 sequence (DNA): TGCGCCAGCAGTTCTTTAGCCCGGGCTCAAGAGACCCAGTACTTC.

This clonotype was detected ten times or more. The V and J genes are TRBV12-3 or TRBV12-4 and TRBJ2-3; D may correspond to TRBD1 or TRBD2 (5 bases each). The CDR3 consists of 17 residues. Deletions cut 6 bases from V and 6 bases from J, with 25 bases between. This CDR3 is CASSIPQGVRIRDTQYF. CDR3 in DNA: TGTGCCAGCAGCATCCCCCAGGGAGTACGGATTCGGGATACGCAGTATTTT.

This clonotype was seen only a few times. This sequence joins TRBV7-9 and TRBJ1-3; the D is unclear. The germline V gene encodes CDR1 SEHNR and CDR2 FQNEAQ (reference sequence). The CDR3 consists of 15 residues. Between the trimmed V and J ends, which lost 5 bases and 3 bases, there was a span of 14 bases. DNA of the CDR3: TGTGCCAGCAGCGCCGTTCGCGGCAGTGGAAACACCATATATTTT. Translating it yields CASSAVRGSGNTIYF.

CDR3 DNA: TGTGCCAGCAGCTTAGTACGGCTAGTCAGGGGTAATGAGCAGTTCTTC. This codes for CASSLVRLVRGNEQFF. The chain uses TRBV7-2 and TRBJ2-1; TRBD1 is a possible D gene (6 bases). Germline loops: CDR1 SGHTA, CDR2 FQGNSA. The CDR3 covers 16 residues. Trimming took off 1 base at V and 7 bases at J, with 17 bases between the two ends.

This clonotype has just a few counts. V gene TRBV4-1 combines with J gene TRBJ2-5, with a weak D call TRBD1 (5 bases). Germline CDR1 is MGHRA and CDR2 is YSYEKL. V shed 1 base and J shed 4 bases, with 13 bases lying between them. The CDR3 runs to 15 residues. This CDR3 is CASSQVQGRAETQYF. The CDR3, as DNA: TGCGCCAGCAGCCAAGTCCAGGGCCGGGCAGAGACCCAGTACTTC.

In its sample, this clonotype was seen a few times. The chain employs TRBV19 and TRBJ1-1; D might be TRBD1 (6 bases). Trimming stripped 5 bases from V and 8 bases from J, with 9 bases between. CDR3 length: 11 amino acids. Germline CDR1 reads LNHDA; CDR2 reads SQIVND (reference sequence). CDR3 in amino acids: CASSAGTEAFF. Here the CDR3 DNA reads TGTGCCAGTAGTGCCGGGACAGAAGCTTTCTTT.

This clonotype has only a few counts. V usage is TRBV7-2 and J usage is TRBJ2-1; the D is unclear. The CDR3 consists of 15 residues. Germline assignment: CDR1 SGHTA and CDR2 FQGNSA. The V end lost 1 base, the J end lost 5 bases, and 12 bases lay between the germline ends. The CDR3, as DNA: TGTGCCAGCAGCTTAGGTGTAGGAAAGAACAATGAGCAGTTCTTC. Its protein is CASSLGVGKNNEQFF.

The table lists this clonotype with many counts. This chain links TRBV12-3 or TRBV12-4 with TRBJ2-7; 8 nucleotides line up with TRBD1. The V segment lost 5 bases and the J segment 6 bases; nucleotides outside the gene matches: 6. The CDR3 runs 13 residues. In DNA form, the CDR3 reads TGTGCCAGCAGTCCTCAGGGGGCATCCGAGCAGTACTTC. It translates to CASSPQGASEQYF.

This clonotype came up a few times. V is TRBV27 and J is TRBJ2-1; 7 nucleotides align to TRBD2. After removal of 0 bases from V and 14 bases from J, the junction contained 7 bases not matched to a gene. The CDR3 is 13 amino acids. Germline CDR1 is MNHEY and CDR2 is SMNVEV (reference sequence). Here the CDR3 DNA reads TGTGCCAGCAGTTTATCGGCAGGCCGGGGGGAGTTCTTC. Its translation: CASSLSAGRGEFF.

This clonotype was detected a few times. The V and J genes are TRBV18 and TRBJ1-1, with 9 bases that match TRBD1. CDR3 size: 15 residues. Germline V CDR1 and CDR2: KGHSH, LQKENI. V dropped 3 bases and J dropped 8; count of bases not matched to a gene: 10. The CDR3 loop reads CASSPPGQGGVEAFF. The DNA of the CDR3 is TGTGCCAGCTCACCCCCGGGACAGGGAGGGGTAGAAGCTTTCTTT.

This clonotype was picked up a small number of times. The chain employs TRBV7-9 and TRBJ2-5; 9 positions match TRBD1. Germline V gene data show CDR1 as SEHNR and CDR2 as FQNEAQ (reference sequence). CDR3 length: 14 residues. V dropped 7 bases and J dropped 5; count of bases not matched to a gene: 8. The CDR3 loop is CASTRTGVSETQYF. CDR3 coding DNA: TGTGCCAGCACTCGGACAGGGGTTTCGGAGACCCAGTACTTC.

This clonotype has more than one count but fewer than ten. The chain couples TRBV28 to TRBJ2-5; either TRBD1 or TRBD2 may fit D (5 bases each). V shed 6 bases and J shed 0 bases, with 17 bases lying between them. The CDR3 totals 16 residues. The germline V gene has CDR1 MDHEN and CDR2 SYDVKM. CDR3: CASSPRQWGYQETQYF. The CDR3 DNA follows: TGTGCCAGCAGCCCCCGACAGTGGGGGTACCAAGAGACCCAGTACTTC. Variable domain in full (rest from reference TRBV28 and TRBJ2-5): DVKVTQSSRYLVKRTGEKVFLECVQDMDHENMFWYRQDPGLGLRLIYFSYDVKMKEKGDIPEGYSVSREKKERFSLILESASTNQTSMYLCASSPRQWGYQETQYFGPGTRLLVL.

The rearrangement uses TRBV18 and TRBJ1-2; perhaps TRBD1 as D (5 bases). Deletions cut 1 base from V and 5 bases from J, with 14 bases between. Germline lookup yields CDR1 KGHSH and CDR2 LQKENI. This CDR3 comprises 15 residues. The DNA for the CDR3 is TGTGCCAGCTCACCACAGTCATCGGGGCAGTATGGCTACACCTTC. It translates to CASSPQSSGQYGYTF.

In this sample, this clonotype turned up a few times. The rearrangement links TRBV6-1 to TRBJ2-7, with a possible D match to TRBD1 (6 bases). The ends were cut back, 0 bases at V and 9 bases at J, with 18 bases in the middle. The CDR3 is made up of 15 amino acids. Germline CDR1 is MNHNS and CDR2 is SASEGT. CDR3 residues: CASSEAQGTPVRQYF. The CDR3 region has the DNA TGTGCCAGCAGTGAAGCTCAGGGGACCCCGGTTAGGCAGTACTTC.